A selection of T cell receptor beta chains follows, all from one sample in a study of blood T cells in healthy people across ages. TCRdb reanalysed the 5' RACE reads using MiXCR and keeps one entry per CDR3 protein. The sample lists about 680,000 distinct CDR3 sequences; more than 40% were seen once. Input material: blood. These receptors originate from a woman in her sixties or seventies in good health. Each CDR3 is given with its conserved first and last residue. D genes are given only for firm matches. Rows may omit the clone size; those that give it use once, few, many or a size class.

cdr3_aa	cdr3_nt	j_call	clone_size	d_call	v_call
CSATPTWGSDQETQYF	TGCAGTGCTACACCAACTTGGGGGTCAGATCAAGAGACCCAGTACTTC	TRBJ2-5	few	-	TRBV20-1
CASSFLDRSHGYTF	TGTGCCAGCAGTTTCCTGGACAGGAGCCATGGCTACACCTTC	TRBJ1-2	-	TRBD1	TRBV27
CASSFSGKGGYEQYF	TGTGCCAGCAGTTTTAGCGGGAAGGGTGGCTACGAGCAGTACTTC	TRBJ2-7	-	TRBD2	TRBV12-3/TRBV12-4
CSARAQGTGFFDTQYF	TGCAGTGCTAGAGCCCAGGGGACAGGGTTTTTCGATACGCAGTATTTT	TRBJ2-3	-	TRBD1	TRBV20-1
CASSLGGTRKNIQYF	TGTGCCAGCAGTTTAGGCGGGACTAGAAAAAACATTCAGTACTTC	TRBJ2-4	few	TRBD2	TRBV28
CASSNRETNEKLFF	TGTGCCAGCAGTAACAGGGAGACTAATGAAAAACTGTTTTTT	TRBJ1-4	-	-	TRBV7-9
CASSLLAGNTIYF	TGTGCCAGCAGTTTACTGGCTGGAAACACCATATATTTT	TRBJ1-3	-	-	TRBV28
CATSSGQGTGYGYTF	TGTGCCACCAGTTCAGGACAGGGGACTGGCTATGGCTACACCTTC	TRBJ1-2	few	TRBD1	TRBV24-1
CASSLYDNEQFF	TGTGCCAGCAGCCTATACGACAATGAGCAGTTCTTC	TRBJ2-1	-	-	TRBV6-2/TRBV6-3
CASSGQGNSGYTF	TGTGCCAGCAGCGGACAGGGGAATTCCGGCTACACCTTC	TRBJ1-2	-	TRBD1	TRBV3-1
CSVEREYNEQFF	TGCAGCGTTGAAAGGGAATACAATGAGCAGTTCTTC	TRBJ2-1	-	-	TRBV29-1
CASSHGTSGSRNEQFF	TGTGCCAGCAGCCATGGGACTAGCGGGAGTAGGAATGAGCAGTTCTTC	TRBJ2-1	-	TRBD2	TRBV3-1
CASSLDPGGDYGYTF	TGCGCCAGCAGCTTGGATCCGGGAGGCGACTATGGCTACACCTTC	TRBJ1-2	-	-	TRBV5-1
CAILAGDTDTQYF	TGTGCCATACTAGCGGGGGACACAGATACGCAGTATTTT	TRBJ2-3	-	TRBD2	TRBV10-3
CSASADRDQETQYF	TGCAGTGCTAGCGCCGACAGAGACCAAGAGACCCAGTACTTC	TRBJ2-5	few	-	TRBV20-1
CAGSADMPQFF	TGTGCCGGGAGTGCGGACATGCCCCAGTTCTTC	TRBJ2-1	many	-	TRBV30
CASSLSWGRANYGYTF	TGTGCCAGCAGTTTATCGTGGGGCCGAGCTAACTATGGCTACACCTTC	TRBJ1-2	-	-	TRBV27
CASSVGPAPSGANVLTF	TGTGCCAGCAGCGTAGGTCCGGCCCCCTCTGGGGCCAACGTCCTGACTTTC	TRBJ2-6	-	-	TRBV9
CSASASGRRSYEQYF	TGCAGTGCTAGTGCTAGCGGGCGTAGGTCCTACGAGCAGTACTTC	TRBJ2-7	-	TRBD2	TRBV20-1
CASSLIAPGELFF	TGTGCCAGCAGCTTAATTGCGCCCGGGGAGCTGTTTTTT	TRBJ2-2	-	-	TRBV7-2
CASSLAYGTASEQYF	TGTGCCAGCAGCTTAGCCTACGGGACAGCCTCTGAGCAGTACTTC	TRBJ2-7	-	TRBD1	TRBV7-2
CASSLSGSSDGEQFF	TGTGCCAGCAGTCTAAGTGGGTCTAGCGATGGTGAGCAGTTCTTC	TRBJ2-1	-	-	TRBV4-2
CASSLEASGRGSYNEQFF	TGCGCCAGCAGCTTGGAGGCTAGCGGGAGAGGCTCCTACAATGAGCAGTTCTTC	TRBJ2-1	-	TRBD2	TRBV5-1
CASSEAGNRGPYGYTF	TGTGCCAGCAGTGAAGCGGGGAATAGGGGACCCTATGGCTACACCTTC	TRBJ1-2	-	-	TRBV6-1
CASSLFYRGRHEQYF	TGTGCCAGCAGCTTATTCTACAGGGGGAGGCACGAGCAGTACTTC	TRBJ2-7	few	TRBD1	TRBV7-9
CSAGGAGNQPQHF	TGCAGCGCAGGGGGCGCGGGCAATCAGCCCCAGCATTTT	TRBJ1-5	-	TRBD1	TRBV29-1
CASSLGGRGSSEQYF	TGCGCCAGCAGCTTGGGCGGCAGGGGGTCTAGCGAGCAGTACTTC	TRBJ2-7	few	TRBD1	TRBV5-1
CASSAWGSSGYTF	TGTGCCAGCAGTGCCTGGGGATCCAGCGGCTACACCTTC	TRBJ1-2	-	-	TRBV28
CAISEPPRAQKKAKNIQYF	TGTGCCATCAGTGAGCCTCCGAGAGCACAGAAGAAAGCAAAAAACATTCAGTACTTC	TRBJ2-4	-	-	TRBV10-3
CSVEWGKRETQYF	TGCAGCGTTGAATGGGGGAAAAGGGAGACCCAGTACTTC	TRBJ2-5	many	-	TRBV29-1
CASSSHRGRAYEQYF	TGTGCCAGCAGTTCTCACAGGGGGCGAGCGTACGAGCAGTACTTC	TRBJ2-7	once	TRBD1	TRBV6-5
CATSRVGTSGSKETQYF	TGTGCCACCAGCAGAGTAGGGACTAGCGGGTCGAAAGAGACCCAGTACTTC	TRBJ2-5	-	TRBD2	TRBV15
CSAPNRGRGTDTQYF	TGCAGTGCCCCGAACCGCGGGAGGGGTACAGATACGCAGTATTTT	TRBJ2-3	-	TRBD2	TRBV20-1
CASTKTHRDTYGYTF	TGTGCCAGCACCAAAACGCACCGGGACACATATGGCTACACCTTC	TRBJ1-2	-	-	TRBV5-6
CASSEWTRRTESSYNEQFF	TGCGCCAGCAGTGAGTGGACTCGAAGGACGGAGAGCTCCTACAATGAGCAGTTCTTC	TRBJ2-1	-	-	TRBV10-1
CASTSSGSGRYETQYF	TGTGCCAGCACCTCGTCCGGCAGCGGGAGATACGAGACCCAGTACTTC	TRBJ2-5	once	TRBD2	TRBV25-1
CASSAAGTADSYEQYF	TGCGCCAGCAGCGCAGCCGGGACAGCGGACTCGTACGAGCAGTACTTC	TRBJ2-7	-	TRBD1	TRBV5-1
CASSFRTYNEQFF	TGTGCCAGCAGTTTCAGGACCTACAATGAGCAGTTCTTC	TRBJ2-1	few	-	TRBV28
CASSHAGGSYNEQYF	TGTGCCAGCAGCCATGCGGGAGGGTCGTACAATGAGCAGTACTTC	TRBJ2-7	-	TRBD2	TRBV3-1
CASSHPPGLAYNEQFF	TGCGCCAGCAGCCATCCCCCGGGACTCGCCTACAATGAGCAGTTCTTC	TRBJ2-1	few	-	TRBV4-1
CASSQVGPRESSYNEQFF	TGTGCCAGCAGCCAAGTCGGTCCGCGGGAGAGCTCCTACAATGAGCAGTTCTTC	TRBJ2-1	-	TRBD2	TRBV4-2
CASSYPSGGEGETQYF	TGTGCCAGCAGTTACCCGAGCGGCGGAGAGGGAGAGACCCAGTACTTC	TRBJ2-5	-	-	TRBV6-5
CASSPRDRASEQYF	TGTGCCAGCAGCCCCCGGGACAGGGCTTCCGAGCAGTACTTC	TRBJ2-7	-	TRBD1	TRBV3-1
CASSLAAGYNEQFF	TGTGCCAGCAGTTTGGCCGCGGGGTACAATGAGCAGTTCTTC	TRBJ2-1	many	-	TRBV6-6
CSASGGADTQYF	TGCAGTGCTAGCGGGGGGGCGGATACGCAGTATTTT	TRBJ2-3	-	TRBD2	TRBV20-1
CASSADRLNIAKNIQYF	TGTGCCAGCAGTGCGGACAGACTCAATATAGCCAAAAACATTCAGTACTTC	TRBJ2-4	few	-	TRBV28
CASSLWAGVEDTQYF	TGTGCCAGCAGCCTATGGGCGGGAGTTGAAGATACGCAGTATTTT	TRBJ2-3	-	TRBD2	TRBV7-6
CSARVLGRVTEAFF	TGCAGTGCTAGAGTTCTGGGCCGGGTTACTGAAGCTTTCTTT	TRBJ1-1	-	-	TRBV20-1
CASGLHYRATNEKLFF	TGTGCCAGCGGCTTGCATTACAGGGCAACTAATGAAAAACTGTTTTTT	TRBJ1-4	-	-	TRBV7-9
CASGGQGQLHNEQFF	TGTGCCAGCGGAGGACAGGGGCAGCTTCACAATGAGCAGTTCTTC	TRBJ2-1	-	TRBD1	TRBV25-1